Listed below are T cell receptor beta chains from one sample, sequenced in a study of cytomegalovirus exposure and HLA in healthy donors. The assay was immunoSEQ multiplex PCR, and TCRdb's table has in-frame clones only and misses some. The repertoire holds hundreds of thousands of clones, roughly 87% seen once, with 3.1% in the top ten. The sample taken for sequencing was PBMCs. Source of these receptors: a woman in her twenties or thirties in good health and CMV-seronegative. The CDR3 runs from the conserved cysteine through the conserved F or W. The D gene is left open where the match is weak. Size tells how often a clone was seen (once, few, many) or the class of an expanded clone, and some rows leave it out.

j_gene: TRBJ2-5
abundance: .
d_gene: .
v_gene: TRBV15
CDR3aa: CATSRDAGMGTKETQYF
CDR3nt: TGTGCCACCAGCAGAGATGCGGGGATGGGGACGAAAGAGACCCAGTACTTC

j_gene: TRBJ1-4
abundance: .
d_gene: TRBD1
v_gene: TRBV2
CDR3aa: CASSEQGALFGEKLFF
CDR3nt: TGTGCCAGCAGTGAGCAGGGGGCGTTATTTGGTGAAAAACTGTTTTTT

j_gene: TRBJ1-4
abundance: .
d_gene: .
v_gene: TRBV6-5
CDR3aa: CASSYAATNEKLFF
CDR3nt: TGTGCCAGCAGTTACGCTGCAACTAATGAAAAACTGTTTTTT

j_gene: TRBJ2-7
abundance: once
d_gene: TRBD2
v_gene: TRBV5-1
CDR3aa: CASSREGQSSYEQYF
CDR3nt: TGCGCCAGCAGCAGGGAGGGCCAGTCCTCCTACGAGCAGTACTTC

j_gene: TRBJ1-2
abundance: once
d_gene: .
v_gene: TRBV5-6
CDR3aa: CASSLAGGLNYGYTF
CDR3nt: TGTGCCAGCAGCTTGGCCGGGGGCCTTAACTATGGCTACACCTTC

j_gene: TRBJ1-4
abundance: .
d_gene: .
v_gene: TRBV4-1
CDR3aa: CASSQDASDSREKLFF
CDR3nt: TGCGCCAGCAGCCAAGATGCGTCGGACTCGCGTGAAAAACTGTTTTTT

j_gene: TRBJ1-5
abundance: .
d_gene: .
v_gene: TRBV5-8
CDR3aa: CASSFTGSNQPQHF
CDR3nt: TGTGCCAGCAGCTTTACAGGAAGCAATCAGCCCCAGCATTTT

j_gene: TRBJ2-1
abundance: .
d_gene: .
v_gene: TRBV29-1
CDR3aa: CSVVGAIGHNEQFF
CDR3nt: TGCAGCGTTGTAGGGGCGATAGGGCACAATGAGCAGTTCTTC

j_gene: TRBJ2-5
abundance: .
d_gene: TRBD1
v_gene: TRBV15
CDR3aa: CATSTPRDRVETQYF
CDR3nt: TGTGCCACCAGCACCCCCCGGGACAGGGTTGAGACCCAGTACTTC

j_gene: TRBJ2-2
abundance: .
d_gene: TRBD2
v_gene: TRBV27
CDR3aa: CASDEGDSGRAENTGELFF
CDR3nt: TGTGCCAGCGACGAAGGAGATAGCGGGAGGGCCGAGAACACCGGGGAGCTGTTTTTT

j_gene: TRBJ2-5
abundance: .
d_gene: TRBD2
v_gene: TRBV11-3
CDR3aa: CASSLTLAGSGRETQYF
CDR3nt: TGTGCCAGCAGCTTAACGCTAGCGGGATCTGGACGAGAGACCCAGTACTTC

j_gene: TRBJ2-1
abundance: .
d_gene: TRBD2
v_gene: TRBV4-3
CDR3aa: CASSQELAGGVYEQFF
CDR3nt: TGCGCCAGCAGCCAAGAACTAGCGGGAGGGGTGTATGAGCAGTTCTTC

j_gene: TRBJ2-1
abundance: .
d_gene: .
v_gene: TRBV6-5
CDR3aa: CASSGGAYNEQFF
CDR3nt: TGTGCCAGCAGTGGGGGCGCCTACAATGAGCAGTTCTTC

j_gene: TRBJ2-1
abundance: .
d_gene: .
v_gene: TRBV7-2
CDR3aa: CASNMGVNYNEQFF
CDR3nt: TGTGCCAGCAACATGGGAGTGAACTACAATGAGCAGTTCTTC

j_gene: TRBJ1-2
abundance: few
d_gene: .
v_gene: TRBV28
CDR3aa: CASIDGAHYGYTF
CDR3nt: TGTGCCAGCATCGACGGGGCCCACTATGGCTACACCTTC

j_gene: TRBJ2-7
abundance: .
d_gene: .
v_gene: TRBV6-1
CDR3aa: CASSWGPSSYEQYF
CDR3nt: TGTGCCAGCAGCTGGGGACCAAGCTCCTACGAGCAGTACTTC

j_gene: TRBJ2-7
abundance: .
d_gene: TRBD2
v_gene: TRBV16
CDR3aa: CASSQSGGTSVPYEQYF
CDR3nt: TGTGCCAGCAGCCAATCCGGCGGGACTAGCGTTCCCTACGAGCAGTACTTC

j_gene: TRBJ2-7
abundance: .
d_gene: .
v_gene: TRBV5-1
CDR3aa: CASSTQQGWEQYF
CDR3nt: TGCGCCAGCAGCACCCAACAGGGCTGGGAGCAGTACTTC

j_gene: TRBJ1-3
abundance: .
d_gene: TRBD1
v_gene: TRBV6-9
CDR3aa: CASSYPEFEGQGGNTIYF
CDR3nt: TGTGCCAGCAGTTATCCCGAATTCGAGGGACAGGGAGGAAACACCATATATTTT

j_gene: TRBJ2-1
abundance: .
d_gene: .
v_gene: TRBV4-3
CDR3aa: CASSQEDRLKYNEQFF
CDR3nt: TGCGCCAGCAGCCAAGAGGACAGACTAAAATACAATGAGCAGTTCTTC

j_gene: TRBJ2-2
abundance: .
d_gene: TRBD1
v_gene: TRBV29-1
CDR3aa: CSVAYRDRGFGELFF
CDR3nt: TGCAGCGTTGCTTACCGGGACAGGGGGTTCGGGGAGCTGTTTTTT

j_gene: TRBJ2-2
abundance: few
d_gene: .
v_gene: TRBV12-5
CDR3aa: CASARVGSGELFF
CDR3nt: TGTGCTAGTGCCCGGGTAGGGAGCGGGGAGCTGTTTTTT

j_gene: TRBJ1-2
abundance: .
d_gene: .
v_gene: TRBV7-8
CDR3aa: CASSLDRRGYTF
CDR3nt: TGTGCCAGCAGCTTAGACCGGCGGGGCTACACCTTC

j_gene: TRBJ2-7
abundance: .
d_gene: .
v_gene: TRBV11-3
CDR3aa: CASSALSGGPFSYEQYF
CDR3nt: TGTGCCAGCAGCGCCCTCTCCGGGGGGCCATTCTCCTACGAGCAGTACTTC

j_gene: TRBJ2-7
abundance: .
d_gene: TRBD2
v_gene: TRBV18
CDR3aa: CASSQGLAETYEQYF
CDR3nt: TGTGCCAGCTCTCAAGGACTAGCGGAAACCTACGAGCAGTACTTC

j_gene: TRBJ2-1
abundance: .
d_gene: .
v_gene: TRBV6-5
CDR3aa: CASSYGRHNEQFF
CDR3nt: TGTGCCAGCAGTTACGGCAGGCACAATGAGCAGTTCTTC

j_gene: TRBJ1-2
abundance: .
d_gene: .
v_gene: TRBV7-9
CDR3aa: CASSLGGPFYGYTF
CDR3nt: TGTGCCAGCAGCTTAGGCGGCCCCTTCTATGGCTACACCTTC

j_gene: TRBJ2-1
abundance: .
d_gene: .
v_gene: TRBV4-3
CDR3aa: CASSQVVGVYNEQFF
CDR3nt: TGCGCCAGCAGCCAAGTGGTCGGGGTATACAATGAGCAGTTCTTC

j_gene: TRBJ2-3
abundance: .
d_gene: .
v_gene: TRBV5-6
CDR3aa: CASSLAGSGSSTDTQYF
CDR3nt: TGTGCCAGCAGCTTGGCCGGTAGCGGCTCTAGCACAGATACGCAGTATTTT

j_gene: TRBJ2-5
abundance: .
d_gene: TRBD1
v_gene: TRBV7-9
CDR3aa: CASRDRVKETQYF
CDR3nt: TGTGCCAGCAGGGACAGGGTTAAGGAGACCCAGTACTTC

j_gene: TRBJ1-4
abundance: .
d_gene: .
v_gene: TRBV25-1
CDR3aa: CASSEFGPGRNEKLFF
CDR3nt: TGTGCCAGCAGTGAATTTGGGCCAGGGAGAAATGAAAAACTGTTTTTT

j_gene: TRBJ1-2
abundance: .
d_gene: .
v_gene: TRBV5-1
CDR3aa: CASSLNPGREGYGYTF
CDR3nt: TGCGCCAGCAGCTTGAACCCGGGGAGGGAGGGCTATGGCTACACCTTC

j_gene: TRBJ2-1
abundance: .
d_gene: .
v_gene: TRBV6-5
CDR3aa: CASSYMRGGNEQFF
CDR3nt: TGTGCCAGCAGTTACATGAGGGGGGGCAATGAGCAGTTCTTC

j_gene: TRBJ2-7
abundance: once
d_gene: .
v_gene: TRBV25-1
CDR3aa: CASSDGEQYF
CDR3nt: TGTGCCAGCAGTGACGGAGAGCAGTACTTC

j_gene: TRBJ2-7
abundance: .
d_gene: TRBD2
v_gene: TRBV27
CDR3aa: CANPPALGLAIHEQYF
CDR3nt: TGTGCCAACCCACCAGCGCTGGGACTAGCGATACACGAGCAGTACTTC

j_gene: TRBJ1-2
abundance: few
d_gene: .
v_gene: TRBV10-1
CDR3aa: CAPGRSMWWGYTF
CDR3nt: TGCGCCCCGGGGCGGTCAATGTGGTGGGGCTACACCTTC

j_gene: TRBJ2-5
abundance: .
d_gene: TRBD1
v_gene: TRBV6-5
CDR3aa: CASTGDRGYETQYF
CDR3nt: TGTGCCAGCACTGGGGACAGGGGGTATGAGACCCAGTACTTC

j_gene: TRBJ2-7
abundance: .
d_gene: .
v_gene: TRBV5-6
CDR3aa: CASSLTGEYEQYF
CDR3nt: TGTGCCAGCAGCTTGACAGGAGAGTACGAGCAGTACTTC

j_gene: TRBJ2-1
abundance: .
d_gene: .
v_gene: TRBV13
CDR3aa: CASSLVGMGFFNEQFF
CDR3nt: TGTGCCAGCAGCTTAGTCGGGATGGGGTTTTTTAATGAGCAGTTCTTC

j_gene: TRBJ2-3
abundance: .
d_gene: .
v_gene: TRBV27
CDR3aa: CASSLGPTYPDTQYF
CDR3nt: TGTGCCAGCAGTTTAGGGCCTACATACCCAGATACGCAGTATTTT

j_gene: TRBJ2-7
abundance: .
d_gene: TRBD2
v_gene: TRBV10-2
CDR3aa: CASSDPGLAGDEQYF
CDR3nt: TGCGCCAGCAGTGACCCAGGACTAGCGGGAGATGAGCAGTACTTC

j_gene: TRBJ2-2
abundance: few
d_gene: .
v_gene: TRBV29-1
CDR3aa: CSVTQNTGELFF
CDR3nt: TGCAGCGTTACCCAGAACACCGGGGAGCTGTTTTTT

j_gene: TRBJ2-1
abundance: .
d_gene: .
v_gene: TRBV5-4
CDR3aa: CASSLRVGVNNEQFF
CDR3nt: TGTGCCAGCAGCTTGCGGGTCGGGGTAAACAATGAGCAGTTCTTC

j_gene: TRBJ1-1
abundance: .
d_gene: .
v_gene: TRBV9
CDR3aa: CASSVEGGVPTEAFF
CDR3nt: TGTGCCAGCAGCGTAGAGGGGGGGGTTCCCACTGAAGCTTTCTTT

j_gene: TRBJ2-7
abundance: once
d_gene: TRBD1
v_gene: TRBV27
CDR3aa: CASSLMGDSYEQYF
CDR3nt: TGTGCCAGCAGTCTCATGGGGGACAGCTACGAGCAGTACTTC

j_gene: TRBJ1-1
abundance: .
d_gene: .
v_gene: TRBV19
CDR3aa: CASSIVRGGTEAFF
CDR3nt: TGTGCCAGTAGTATCGTGAGAGGGGGTACTGAAGCTTTCTTT